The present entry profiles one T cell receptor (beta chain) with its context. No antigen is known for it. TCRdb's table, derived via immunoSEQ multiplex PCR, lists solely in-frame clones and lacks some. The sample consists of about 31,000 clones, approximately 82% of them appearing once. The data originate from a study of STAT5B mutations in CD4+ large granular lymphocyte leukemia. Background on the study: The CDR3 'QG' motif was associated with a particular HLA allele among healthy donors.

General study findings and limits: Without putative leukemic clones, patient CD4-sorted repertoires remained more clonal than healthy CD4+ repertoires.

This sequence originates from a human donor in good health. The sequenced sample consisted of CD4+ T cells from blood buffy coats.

CDR3 sequence reads: CASSLFMDQQYF. In DNA, the CDR3 is TGTGCCAGCAGCTTATTCATGGATCAGCAGTACTTC. The chain joins TRBV7-2 to TRBJ2-4; D remains unclear. The V end was cut by 2 bases, the J end by 13 bases, with 12 bases between. CDR3 length equals 12 residues. Germline-derived CDR1 and CDR2 are SGHTA and FQGNSA.